A selection of T cell receptor beta chains follows, all from one sample in a study of Graves' ophthalmopathy and Graves' hyperthyroidism. TCRdb called the multiplex PCR reads again in MiXCR, with one record for every CDR3 protein. The sample holds over a million distinct CDR3 sequences, 35% to 40% seen once. Sequencing was done on a sample of peripheral blood or thyroid tissue (not recorded which). Receptors were obtained from an adult man with Graves' hyperthyroidism. Each CDR3 is given without its conserved first and last residue.

>TRBV20-1|TRBJ2-5
SATRQGAIETQY
>TRBV6-2/TRBV6-3|TRBJ1-2
ASSEGLRES
>TRBV7-3|TRBJ2-7
ASSEPGSPSTN
>TRBV10-2|TRBJ2-7
ASSDGGRQRSYEQY
>TRBV7-3|TRBJ2-3
ASSWTGHGDTQY
>TRBV20-1|TRBJ1-1
SARDPGGWNTEAF
>TRBV29-1|TRBJ1-2
SIETRYT
>TRBV19|TRBJ2-6
ASSIAGAGANVLT
>TRBV9|TRBJ2-5
ASSGTTGGTDTQY
>TRBV10-3|TRBJ1-1
AISESSQAF
>TRBV11-2|TRBJ2-7
ASSQDRVPYEQY
>TRBV7-2|TRBJ1-2
ASSSPAGGMNYGYT
>TRBV29-1|TRBJ2-3
SVHKSGLAGGYTDTQY
>TRBV7-8|TRBJ1-5
ASSLVGGTGQPQH
>TRBV19|TRBJ1-1
ASYPWDRGVMNAEAF
>TRBV20-1|TRBJ2-5
SAREGAPQETQY
>TRBV14|TRBJ1-3
ASSQEIRVSGNTIY
>TRBV7-6|TRBJ2-2
ASSNSGGNTGELF
>TRBV5-1|TRBJ2-5
ASSLGLAALETQY
>TRBV12-3/TRBV12-4|TRBJ1-1
ASSRPGGGTEAF
>TRBV11-2|TRBJ1-4
ASSPTGGGGEKLF
>TRBV24-1|TRBJ1-2
ATSDPKGGTNYGYT